The 7 T cell receptor beta chains below were found in one sample sequenced in a study of CD8 T cells in Susac syndrome. With random hexamers, reverse transcription was performed on about 0.5 to 1 ug of RNA. TCRdb analysed the immunoSEQ multiplex PCR reads with MiXCR anew, one entry per CDR3 protein. Of more than 150,000 distinct CDR3 sequences listed, around 94% were seen once; the top ten hold under 0.15%. Sequences were obtained from CD4+ T cells from PBMCs. The source is a human donor in good health.

V usage is TRBV3-1 and J usage is TRBJ2-1, with D perhaps being TRBD1 or TRBD2 (6 bases each). CDR1 LGHDT and CDR2 YNNKEL come from the germline V gene (reference sequence). Trimming removed 3 bases at V and 4 bases at J, with 13 bases between. The CDR3 contains 15 residues. In DNA form, the CDR3 reads TGTGCCAGCAGCCAGTCGGGGGCCCTATACAATGAGCAGTTCTTC. Its translation is CASSQSGALYNEQFF.

This chain connects TRBV20-1 to TRBJ2-1, with 10 positions matching TRBD2. The germline CDR1 and CDR2 sequences are DFQATT and SNEGSKA (reference sequence). This CDR3 contains 15 residues. Trimming took 7 bases from V and 4 from J; bases not matched to a gene: 10. The CDR3 sequence: CSVSKAGGIYNEQFF. The CDR3 DNA sequence: TGCAGTGTGTCGAAAGCGGGGGGGATATACAATGAGCAGTTCTTC.

The chain joins TRBV10-3 to TRBJ1-2; tentative D call: TRBD1 (6 bases). The CDR3 covers 14 residues. Germline loops: CDR1 ENHRY, CDR2 SYGVKD. Trimming took off 3 bases at V and 7 bases at J, with 15 bases between the two ends. The DNA of the CDR3 is TGTGCCATCAGTGATCGCCCAGGGGAGGGTGGCTACACCTTC. Translation: CAISDRPGEGGYTF.

The V gene is TRBV15, the J gene TRBJ1-1; no reliable D call. The CDR3 sequence is 12 residues long. The V end lost 2 bases, the J end lost 7 bases, and 8 bases lay between the germline ends. Germline V lookup: CDR1 LNHNV, CDR2 YYDKDF (reference sequence). Written as DNA, the CDR3 is TGTGCCACCAGCAGACCCCCGGGTGAAGCTTTCTTT. Translating it yields CATSRPPGEAFF.

V usage is TRBV24-1 and J usage is TRBJ2-2; 11 positions match TRBD2. CDR1 and CDR2 from the germline V gene are KGHDR and SFDVKD. The V gene end was trimmed by 3 bases and the J gene end by 1 base; junction bases not matched to a gene: 6. The CDR3 is made up of 18 amino acids. The CDR3 sequence: CATSDPTGTSGNTGELFF. As DNA, the CDR3 is TGTGCCACCAGTGATCCCACTGGGACTAGCGGGAACACCGGGGAGCTGTTTTTT.

This sequence joins TRBV6-1 and TRBJ1-6; the D gene is possibly TRBD1 (6 bases). The V gene's germline CDR1 is MNHNS and CDR2 SASEGT. CDR3 size: 16 residues. Trimming pared 8 bases from V and 0 bases from J, leaving 14 bases between. CDR3 nucleotide sequence: TGTGCCAGCCGACGACAGGTCAGCTCCTATAATTCACCCCTCCACTTT. Protein: CASRRQVSSYNSPLHF.

This chain joins TRBV30 and TRBJ2-1; D is possibly TRBD1 or TRBD2 (5 bases each). Germline-derived CDR1 and CDR2 are GTSNPN and SVGIG (reference sequence). The V gene lost 0 bases and the J gene lost 1 base, with 10 bases spanning the gap. The CDR3 is 15 residues long. The chain's CDR3 is CAWSVSGTSYNEQFF. CDR3 coding DNA: TGTGCCTGGAGTGTCTCGGGGACGTCCTACAATGAGCAGTTCTTC.